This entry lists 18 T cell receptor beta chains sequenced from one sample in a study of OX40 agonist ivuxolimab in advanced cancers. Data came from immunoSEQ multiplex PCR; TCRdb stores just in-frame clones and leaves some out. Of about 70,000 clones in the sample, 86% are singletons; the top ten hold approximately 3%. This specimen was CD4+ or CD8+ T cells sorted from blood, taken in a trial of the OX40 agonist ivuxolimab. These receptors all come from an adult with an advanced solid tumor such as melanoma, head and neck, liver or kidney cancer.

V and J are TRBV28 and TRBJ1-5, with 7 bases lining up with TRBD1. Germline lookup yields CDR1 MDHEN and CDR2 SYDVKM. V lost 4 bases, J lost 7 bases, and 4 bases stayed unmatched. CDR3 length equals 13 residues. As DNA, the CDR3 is TGTGCCAGCAGTTCCTCCAGGGGGCAGCCCCAGCATTTT. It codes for CASSSSRGQPQHF.

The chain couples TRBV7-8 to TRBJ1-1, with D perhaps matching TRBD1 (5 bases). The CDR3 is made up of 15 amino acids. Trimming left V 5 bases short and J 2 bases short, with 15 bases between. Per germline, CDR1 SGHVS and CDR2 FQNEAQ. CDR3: CASSLRDHYNTEAFF. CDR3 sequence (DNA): TGTGCCAGCAGCCTCCGGGACCATTATAACACTGAAGCTTTCTTT.

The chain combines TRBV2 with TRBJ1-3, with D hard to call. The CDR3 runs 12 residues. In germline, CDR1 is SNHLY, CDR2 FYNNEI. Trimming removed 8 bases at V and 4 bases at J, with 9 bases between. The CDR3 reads CASSPGGNTIYF. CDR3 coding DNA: TGTGCCAGCTCTCCGGGGGGAAACACCATATATTTT.

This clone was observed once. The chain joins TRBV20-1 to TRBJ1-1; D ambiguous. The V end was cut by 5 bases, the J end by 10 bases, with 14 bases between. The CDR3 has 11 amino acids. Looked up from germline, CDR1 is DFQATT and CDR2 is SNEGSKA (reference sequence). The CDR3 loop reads CSARYPAGAFF. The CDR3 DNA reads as TGCAGTGCTCGCTACCCGGCGGGAGCTTTCTTT.

CDR3 sequence reads: CASSEATTGSYGYTF. DNA for the CDR3: TGTGCCAGCAGTGAAGCCACGACAGGGAGCTATGGCTACACCTTC. The V gene is TRBV6-1, the J gene TRBJ1-2; TRBD1 matches 7 bases. This CDR3 spans 15 amino acids. Germline V gene data show CDR1 as MNHNS and CDR2 as SASEGT. V dropped 0 bases and J dropped 4; count of bases not matched to a gene: 5.

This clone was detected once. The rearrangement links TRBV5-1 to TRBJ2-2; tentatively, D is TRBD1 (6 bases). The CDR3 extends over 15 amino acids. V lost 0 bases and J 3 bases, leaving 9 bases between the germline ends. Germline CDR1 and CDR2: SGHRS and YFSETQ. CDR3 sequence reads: CASSLEPGDTGELFF. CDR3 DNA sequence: TGCGCCAGCAGCTTGGAGCCAGGGGACACCGGGGAGCTGTTTTTT.

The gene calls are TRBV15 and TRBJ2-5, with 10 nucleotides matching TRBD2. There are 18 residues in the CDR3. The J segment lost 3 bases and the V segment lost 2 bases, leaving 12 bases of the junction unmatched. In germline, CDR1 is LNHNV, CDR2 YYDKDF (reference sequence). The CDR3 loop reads CATSRRRLAGDTKETQYF. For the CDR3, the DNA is TGTGCCACCAGCAGAAGAAGACTAGCGGGCGACACCAAAGAGACCCAGTACTTC.

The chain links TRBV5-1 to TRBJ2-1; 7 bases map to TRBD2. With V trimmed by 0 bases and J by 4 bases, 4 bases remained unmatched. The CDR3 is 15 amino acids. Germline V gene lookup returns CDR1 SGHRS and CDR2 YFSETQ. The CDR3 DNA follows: TGCGCCAGCAGCTTGGACCCTAGCGGTTACAATGAGCAGTTCTTC. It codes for CASSLDPSGYNEQFF.

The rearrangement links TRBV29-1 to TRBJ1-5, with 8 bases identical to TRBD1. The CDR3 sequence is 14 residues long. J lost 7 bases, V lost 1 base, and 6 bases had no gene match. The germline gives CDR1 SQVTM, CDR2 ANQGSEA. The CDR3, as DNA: TGCAGCGTTGAAGGGCAGGGGGCCCGGCAGCCCCAGCATTTT. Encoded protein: CSVEGQGARQPQHF. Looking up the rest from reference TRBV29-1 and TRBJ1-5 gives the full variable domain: SAVISQKPSRDICQRGTSLTIQCQVDSQVTMMFWYRQQPGQSLTLIATANQGSEATYESGFVIDKFPISRPNLTFSTLTVSNMSPEDSSIYLCSVEGQGARQPQHFGDGTRLSIL.

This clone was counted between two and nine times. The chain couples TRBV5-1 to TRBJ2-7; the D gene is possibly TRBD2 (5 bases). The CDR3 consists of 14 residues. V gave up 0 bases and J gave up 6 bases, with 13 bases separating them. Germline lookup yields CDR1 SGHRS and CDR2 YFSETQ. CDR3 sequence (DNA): TGCGCCAGCAGCTTGGCGGTCGAAGGAGGCGAGCAGTACTTC. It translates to CASSLAVEGGEQYF.

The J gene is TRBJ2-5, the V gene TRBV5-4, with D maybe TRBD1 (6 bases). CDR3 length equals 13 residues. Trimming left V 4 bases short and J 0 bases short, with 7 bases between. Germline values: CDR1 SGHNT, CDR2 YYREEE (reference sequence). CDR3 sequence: CASSRQDQETQYF. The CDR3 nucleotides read TGTGCCAGCAGCCGACAGGACCAAGAGACCCAGTACTTC.

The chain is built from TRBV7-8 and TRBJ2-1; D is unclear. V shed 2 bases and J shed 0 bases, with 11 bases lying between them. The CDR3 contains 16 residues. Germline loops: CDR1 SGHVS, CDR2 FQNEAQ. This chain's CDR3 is CASSLSNPSSYNEQFF. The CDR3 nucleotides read TGTGCCAGCAGCTTATCAAACCCGAGCTCCTACAATGAGCAGTTCTTC.

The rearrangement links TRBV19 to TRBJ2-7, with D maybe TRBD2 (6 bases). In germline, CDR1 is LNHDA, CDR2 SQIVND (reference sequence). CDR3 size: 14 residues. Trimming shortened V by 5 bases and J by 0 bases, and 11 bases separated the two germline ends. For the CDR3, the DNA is TGTGCCAGTAGTCCCCCCGGGAGCTCCTACGAGCAGTACTTC. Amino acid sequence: CASSPPGSSYEQYF. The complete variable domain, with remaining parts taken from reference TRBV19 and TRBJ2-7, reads DGGITQSPKYLFRKEGQNVTLSCEQNLNHDAMYWYRQDPGQGLRLIYYSQIVNDFQKGDIAEGYSVSREKKESFPLTVTSAQKNPTAFYLCASSPPGSSYEQYFGPGTRLTVT.

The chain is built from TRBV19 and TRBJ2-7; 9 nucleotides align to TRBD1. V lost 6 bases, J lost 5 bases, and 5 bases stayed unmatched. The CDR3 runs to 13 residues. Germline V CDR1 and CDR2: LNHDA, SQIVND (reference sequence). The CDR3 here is CASRGTGKNEQYF. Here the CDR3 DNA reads TGTGCCAGTAGGGGGACAGGGAAGAACGAGCAGTACTTC.

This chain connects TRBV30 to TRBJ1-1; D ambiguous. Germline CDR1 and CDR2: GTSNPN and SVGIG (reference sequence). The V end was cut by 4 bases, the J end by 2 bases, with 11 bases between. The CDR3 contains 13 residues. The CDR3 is CAWIKDGNTEAFF. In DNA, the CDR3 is TGTGCCTGGATAAAGGACGGAAACACTGAAGCTTTCTTT.

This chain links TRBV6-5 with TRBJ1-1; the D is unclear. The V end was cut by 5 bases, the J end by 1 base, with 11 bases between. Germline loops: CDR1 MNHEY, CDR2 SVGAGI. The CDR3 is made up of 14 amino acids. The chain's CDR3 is CASSAPQRNTEAFF. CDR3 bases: TGTGCCAGCAGTGCCCCACAAAGGAACACTGAAGCTTTCTTT.

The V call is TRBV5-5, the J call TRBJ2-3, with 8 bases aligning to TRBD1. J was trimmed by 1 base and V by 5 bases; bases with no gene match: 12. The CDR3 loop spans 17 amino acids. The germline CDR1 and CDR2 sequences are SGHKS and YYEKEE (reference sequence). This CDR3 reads CASSRPTGDMGTDTQYF. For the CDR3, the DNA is TGTGCCAGCAGTCGTCCGACAGGGGATATGGGCACAGATACGCAGTATTTT.

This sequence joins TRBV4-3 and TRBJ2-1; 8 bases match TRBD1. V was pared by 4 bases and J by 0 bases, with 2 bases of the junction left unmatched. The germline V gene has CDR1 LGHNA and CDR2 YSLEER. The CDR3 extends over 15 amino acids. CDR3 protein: CASSLGQGSYNEQFF. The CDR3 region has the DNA TGCGCCAGCAGCCTCGGACAGGGCTCCTACAATGAGCAGTTCTTC.